This TCR beta chain was found in a study of blood T cells in healthy people across ages (dated by TCRdb to about 2015). Regarding the complete study: In model experiments, template switching captured about one uniquely barcoded TCR beta cDNA molecule for every two T cells. Age-related changes in TCR beta repertoire diversity were measured in the study by deep sequencing normalized with unique cDNA molecular identifiers. Two additional independent replicas of 1 million unique cDNA reads from the same blood draw were analyzed for two donors (one aged 18 to 30 and one aged 80 or older). To avoid experimental bias, donors of different ages were randomly spread across the sequencing lanes. Donors were grouped into four age groups: young (average approximately 16 years), middle-aged (around 39), aged (around 60) and long-lived (just over 80). Study-wide conclusions, independent of this receptor: The percentage of naive T cells measured by flow cytometry correlated strongly with observed TCR beta diversity. Conclusive comparison of naive and antigen-experienced compartments was prevented by the profiling of bulk unsorted PBMCs. Estimates of total diversity based on one million sequenced T cells were regarded as lower bounds and as underestimates. Observed TCR beta diversity per million T cells fell roughly linearly with age, and a significant reduction was already apparent by age roughly 40. Because the CMV infection status of the donors was unknown, age-related changes in expanded clonotypes may potentially have been confounded. Compared with the aged group, the long-lived group had more naive CD4+ T cells, fewer expanded clones and increased TCR diversity, suggesting age selection.

Measured from the cysteine to the phenylalanine, the CDR3 is 14 residues long. The DNA shown is the 42-base CDR3, in frame from base 1. CDR1 and CDR2 (GTSNPN, SVGIG) derive from the germline V gene (reference sequence). V is pruned by 6 bases and J by 2 bases, leaving 7 bases of the junction without a gene match. The donors were roughly 39 Caucasian individuals from Russia, aged roughly 6 to 100 years, who were systemically healthy. Each donor gave roughly 9 milliliters of peripheral blood, drawn into EDTA-treated Vacutainer tubes. Ficoll-Paque density-gradient centrifugation was used to isolate PBMCs, with at least 7 million obtained per sample. Trizol reagent was used to extract total RNA from the PBMCs, yielding at least 6 micrograms per sample. The percentages of naive CD45RAhigh/CD27high T cells were determined by flow cytometry on a PBMC aliquot from every donor. Libraries were made using 5' RACE. Sequenced on an Illumina HiSeq 2500. A second PCR of 7 to 11 cycles was run with a J-beta primer mix and a sample-barcoded 5' primer. A template-switch 5' adaptor carrying 12 random nucleotides introduced a unique molecular identifier onto each TCR beta cDNA molecule. Each sample yielded at least 2.5 million CDR3-containing paired-end reads. All of the RNA was converted into first-strand cDNA using the Mint cDNA synthesis kit, with a TRBC-specific oligonucleotide serving as the primer. After uracil-DNA glycosylase treatment, a first 18-cycle PCR used universal primers M1SS and BC2_uni_R on all cDNA. Per the authors' processing: For normalization, 1 million high-quality reads were randomly selected from each sample, with every read carrying a distinct molecular identifier. Instead of being binned into consensus sequences, reads with shared molecular identifiers were discarded. CDR3 identification, clonotype clustering and error correction used MiTCR with a Q25 quality threshold and the strictest error-elimination algorithm. A nonparametric unseen species model using Euler transformation provided a lower-bound estimate of total TCR beta diversity. Using fastp trimming at Q25 and MiXCR clonotype assembly, TCRdb reanalyzed the public sequencing data and kept in-frame beta chains. Rows are combined by CDR3 protein, so each entry shows the most common genes and DNA. Here the V and J calls rest on TCRdb's processing, not on the authors' analysis. The sample contains 800,000 to 1,000,000 distinct CDR3 sequences, around 46% of them found a single time. The top ten hold roughly 13% of the sample.

For this clonotype: The clone's antigen remains unknown. The record has no base qualities; no much larger clone is one base away.

The V and J segments used are TRBV30 and TRBJ1-5, with 7 middle bases fitting TRBD1. The specimen sequenced was blood. The TCR comes from a man younger than 40 in good health. The CDR3 sequence is CACQGGGGNQPQHF. Read as DNA, the sequence is TGTGCCTGTCAGGGGGGAGGCGGCAATCAGCCCCAGCATTTT.